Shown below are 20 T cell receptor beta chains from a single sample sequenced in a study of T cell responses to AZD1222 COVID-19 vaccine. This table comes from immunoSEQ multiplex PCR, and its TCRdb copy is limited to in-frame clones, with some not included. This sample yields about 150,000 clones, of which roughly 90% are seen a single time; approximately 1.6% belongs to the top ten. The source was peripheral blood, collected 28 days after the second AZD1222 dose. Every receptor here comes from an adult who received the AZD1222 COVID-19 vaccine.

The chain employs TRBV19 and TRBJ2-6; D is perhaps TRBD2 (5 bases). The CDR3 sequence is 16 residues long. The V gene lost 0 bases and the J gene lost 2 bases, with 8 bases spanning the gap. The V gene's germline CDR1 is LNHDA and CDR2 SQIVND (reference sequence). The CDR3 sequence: CASSIDLGTGANVLTF. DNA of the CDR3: TGTGCCAGTAGTATAGATCTCGGGACTGGGGCCAACGTCCTGACTTTC.

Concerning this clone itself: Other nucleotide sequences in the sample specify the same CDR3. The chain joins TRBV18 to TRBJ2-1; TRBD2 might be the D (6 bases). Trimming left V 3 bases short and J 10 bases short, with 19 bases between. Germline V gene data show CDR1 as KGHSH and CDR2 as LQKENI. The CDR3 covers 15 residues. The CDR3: CASSPTTLGREEQFF. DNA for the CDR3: TGTGCCAGCTCACCGACTACCCTGGGACGGGAGGAGCAGTTCTTC.

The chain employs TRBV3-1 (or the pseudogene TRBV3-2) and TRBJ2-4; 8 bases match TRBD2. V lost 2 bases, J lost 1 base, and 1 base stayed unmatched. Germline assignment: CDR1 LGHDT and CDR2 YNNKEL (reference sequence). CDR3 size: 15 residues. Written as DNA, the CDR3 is TGTGCCAGCAGCCAAAGCGGGAGTGCCAAAAACATTCAGTACTTC. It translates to CASSQSGSAKNIQYF.

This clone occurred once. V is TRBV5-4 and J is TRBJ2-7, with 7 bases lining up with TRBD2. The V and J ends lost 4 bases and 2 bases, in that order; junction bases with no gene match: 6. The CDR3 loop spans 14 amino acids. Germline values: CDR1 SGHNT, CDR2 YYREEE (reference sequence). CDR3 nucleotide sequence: TGTGCCAGCAGCCTTCAAGCGGGACCCTACGAGCAGTACTTC. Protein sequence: CASSLQAGPYEQYF. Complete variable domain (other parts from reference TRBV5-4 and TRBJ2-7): ETGVTQSPTHLIKTRGQQVTLRCSSQSGHNTVSWYQQALGQGPQFIFQYYREEENGRGNFPPRFSGLQFPNYSSELNVNALELDDSALYLCASSLQAGPYEQYFGPGTRLTVT.

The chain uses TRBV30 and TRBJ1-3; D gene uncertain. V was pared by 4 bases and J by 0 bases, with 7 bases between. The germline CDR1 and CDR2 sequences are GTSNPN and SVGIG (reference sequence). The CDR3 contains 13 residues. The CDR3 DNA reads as TGTGCCTGGAACGGTGGCTCTGGAAACACCATATATTTT. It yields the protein CAWNGGSGNTIYF. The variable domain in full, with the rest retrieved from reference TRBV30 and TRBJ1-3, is SQTIHQWPATLVQPVGSPLSLECTVEGTSNPNLYWYRQAAGRGLQLLFYSVGIGQISSEVPQNLSASRPQDRQFILSSKKLLLSDSGFYLCAWNGGSGNTIYFGEGSWLTVV.

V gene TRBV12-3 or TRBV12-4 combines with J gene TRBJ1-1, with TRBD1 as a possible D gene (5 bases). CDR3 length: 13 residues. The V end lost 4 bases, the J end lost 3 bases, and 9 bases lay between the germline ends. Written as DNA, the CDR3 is TGTGCCAGCAGTTATGTGACAGACACTGAAGCTTTCTTT. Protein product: CASSYVTDTEAFF.

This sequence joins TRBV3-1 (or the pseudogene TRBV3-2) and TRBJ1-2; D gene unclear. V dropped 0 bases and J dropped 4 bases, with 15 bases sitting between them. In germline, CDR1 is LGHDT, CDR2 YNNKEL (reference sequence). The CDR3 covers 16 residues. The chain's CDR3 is CASSQDSGISGYGYTF. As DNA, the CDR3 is TGTGCCAGCAGCCAAGATTCGGGCATATCGGGCTATGGCTACACCTTC.

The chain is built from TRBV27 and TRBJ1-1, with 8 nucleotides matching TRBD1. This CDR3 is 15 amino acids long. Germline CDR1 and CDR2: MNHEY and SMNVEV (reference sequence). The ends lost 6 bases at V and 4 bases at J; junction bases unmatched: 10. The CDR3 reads CASSPGTGRTTEAFF. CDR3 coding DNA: TGTGCCAGCAGCCCTGGGACAGGACGGACCACTGAAGCTTTCTTT.

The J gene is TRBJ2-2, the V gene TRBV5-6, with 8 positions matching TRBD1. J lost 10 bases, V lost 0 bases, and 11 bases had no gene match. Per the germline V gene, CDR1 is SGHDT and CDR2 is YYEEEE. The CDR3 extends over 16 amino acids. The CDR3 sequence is CASSLALGTGRAELFF. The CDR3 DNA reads TGTGCCAGCAGCTTGGCCCTAGGGACAGGTCGCGCGGAGCTGTTTTTT.

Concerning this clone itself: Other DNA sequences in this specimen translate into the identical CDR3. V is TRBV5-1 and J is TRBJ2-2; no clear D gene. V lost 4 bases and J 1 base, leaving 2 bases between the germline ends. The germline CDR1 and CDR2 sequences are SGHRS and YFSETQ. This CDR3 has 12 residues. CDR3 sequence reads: CASSLNTGELFF. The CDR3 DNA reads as TGCGCCAGCAGCCTGAACACCGGGGAGCTGTTTTTT.

For the CDR3, the DNA is TGTGCCAGCAGCCAATTTCAGGGGGCCGCTAATGAAAAACTGTTTTTT. This sequence encodes CASSQFQGAANEKLFF. The gene calls are TRBV14 and TRBJ1-4, with 8 positions matching TRBD1. This CDR3 comprises 16 residues. The V segment lost 2 bases and the J segment 3 bases; nucleotides outside the gene matches: 5. Germline loops: CDR1 SGHDN, CDR2 FVKESK.

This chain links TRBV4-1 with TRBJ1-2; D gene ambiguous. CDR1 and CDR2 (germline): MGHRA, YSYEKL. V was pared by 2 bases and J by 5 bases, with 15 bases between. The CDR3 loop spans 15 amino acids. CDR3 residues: CASSQPLTDPYGYTF. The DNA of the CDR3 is TGCGCCAGCAGCCAACCGTTGACGGACCCATATGGCTACACCTTC.

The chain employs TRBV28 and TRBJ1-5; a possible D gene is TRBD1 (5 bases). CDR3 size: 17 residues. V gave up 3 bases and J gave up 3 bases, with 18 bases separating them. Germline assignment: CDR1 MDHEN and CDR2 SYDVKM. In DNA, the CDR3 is TGTGCCAGCAGTTTGACCCAAATCCGGGACCCCAATCAGCCCCAGCATTTT. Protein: CASSLTQIRDPNQPQHF.

The CDR3 region has the DNA TGTGCCAGCAGTTTAGTGACCTTGAACACTGAAGCTTTCTTT. This translates into CASSLVTLNTEAFF. The chain carries TRBV28 and TRBJ1-1, with no clear D. Germline CDR1 is MDHEN and CDR2 is SYDVKM. V lost 2 bases and J lost 0, with 7 bases in between. CDR3 length: 14 amino acids. Full variable domain (rest looked up from reference TRBV28 and TRBJ1-1): DVKVTQSSRYLVKRTGEKVFLECVQDMDHENMFWYRQDPGLGLRLIYFSYDVKMKEKGDIPEGYSVSREKKERFSLILESASTNQTSMYLCASSLVTLNTEAFFGQGTRLTVV.

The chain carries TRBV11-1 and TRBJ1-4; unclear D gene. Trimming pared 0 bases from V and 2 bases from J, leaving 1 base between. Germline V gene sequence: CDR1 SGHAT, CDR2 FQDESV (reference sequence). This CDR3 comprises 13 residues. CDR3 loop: CASSLATNEKLFF. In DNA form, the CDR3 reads TGTGCCAGCAGCTTAGCGACTAATGAAAAACTGTTTTTT.

The CDR3 is CASSYSFIGELFF. DNA for the CDR3: TGTGCCAGCAGTTACTCGTTCATCGGGGAGCTGTTTTTT. The chain recombines TRBV6-5 with TRBJ2-2; D not certain. The germline V gene encodes CDR1 MNHEY and CDR2 SVGAGI. Trimming cost V 0 bases and J 7 bases, with 6 bases left between them. This CDR3 has 13 amino acids.

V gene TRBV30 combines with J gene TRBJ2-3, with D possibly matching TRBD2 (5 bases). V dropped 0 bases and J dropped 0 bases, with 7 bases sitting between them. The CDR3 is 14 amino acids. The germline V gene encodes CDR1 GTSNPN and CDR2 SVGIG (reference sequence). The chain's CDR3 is CAWSVKRSTDTQYF. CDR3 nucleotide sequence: TGTGCCTGGAGTGTAAAGCGGAGCACAGATACGCAGTATTTT.

CDR3 coding DNA: TGTGCCAGCAGTTATGGAAAGAGACAGGGGGCGGCCGAGCAGTACTTC. Its translation is CASSYGKRQGAAEQYF. This rearrangement joins TRBV6-6 to TRBJ2-7; the match to TRBD1 covers 10 bases. The trim removed 3 bases at V and 6 bases at J, leaving 11 bases unmatched. Germline V lookup: CDR1 MNHNY, CDR2 SVGAGI (reference sequence). This CDR3 contains 16 residues.

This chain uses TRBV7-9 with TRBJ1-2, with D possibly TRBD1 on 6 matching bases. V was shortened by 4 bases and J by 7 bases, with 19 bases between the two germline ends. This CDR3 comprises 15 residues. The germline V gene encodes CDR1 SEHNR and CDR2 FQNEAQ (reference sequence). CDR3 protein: CASSSSLIQGAGYTF. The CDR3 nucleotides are TGTGCCAGCAGCTCCTCCTTGATACAGGGAGCTGGCTACACCTTC.

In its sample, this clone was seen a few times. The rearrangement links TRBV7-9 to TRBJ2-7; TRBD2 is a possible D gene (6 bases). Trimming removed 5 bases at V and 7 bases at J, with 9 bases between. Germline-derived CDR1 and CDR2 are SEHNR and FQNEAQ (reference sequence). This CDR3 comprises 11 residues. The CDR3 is CASSRGGEQYF. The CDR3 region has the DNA TGTGCCAGCAGCCGCGGAGGGGAGCAGTACTTC.